This entry concerns a single TCR beta chain. Its target antigen remains unknown. No quality values exist for individual bases; no much larger clone is one base distant. TCR beta CDR3 regions were sequenced from DNA using the immunoSEQ Assay. The published analysis was carried out like this. T cell density was computed as TCR beta template counts normalized to usable DNA estimated by amplifying housekeeping genes. Using the preseqR package, richness was estimated by extrapolating to 120,000 templates for tissue samples and 400,000 templates for PBMC samples. Clonality was defined by subtracting Pielou's evenness from one. To identify tissue-enriched TCRs, differential abundance testing was run on productive amino-acid clonotypes with a minimum total count of 5 and an alpha of 0.1. The Jaccard Index and the Morisita Overlap Index were used to quantify repertoire overlap between compartments. GLIPH grouped TCR beta CDR3s together with public tetramer-defined viral CDR3s, and a viral motif had to include at least three viral sequences and show V-gene enrichment. In its TCRdb copy, this immuneACCESS table keeps in-frame sequences only and misses some clones. Where compared with another copy, unresolved V genes explain less than half of these, and the others have no known cause. The V and J calls and clone size were taken over from that table, and D and trimming were inferred from the DNA. The sample yields about 31,000 clones; about nine tenths were counted once. Over 9% of the sample belongs to the ten largest clones.

Looking up the germline V gene yields CDR1 ENHRY and CDR2 SYGVKD. V gives up 3 bases and J gives up 5 bases, and the segment between their germline ends measures 16 bases. The CDR3 has 15 amino acids, counting the end cysteine and phenylalanine. The DNA shown is the 45-base CDR3, in frame from base 1. At diagnosis, peripheral blood, uninvolved tumor-adjacent lung and tumor were collected and stored as a combination of fresh-frozen and FFPE material. For TCR repertoire profiling, blood samples were analyzed in the form of peripheral blood mononuclear cells. This sample was included in a study of T cells in localized non-small cell lung cancer (dated by TCRdb to between 2020 and 2021). Turning to the overall study: Comparing tumors with uninvolved tumor-adjacent lungs, the study looked at the T cell repertoires of hundreds of patients with early-stage NSCLC. The cohort comprised under 250 treatment-naïve NSCLC patients with resected, localized lung tumors. NSCLC patients had a mean age of roughly 64 years, and around 130 were male and some 98 female.

Here is what the overall study found, with its caveats: Uninvolved tumor-adjacent lung showed the highest T cell clonality, higher than tumor, which suggests more focused antigenic responses in the uninvolved tumor-adjacent lung. Because multi-region tumor sequencing was not performed, intratumor heterogeneity could not be ruled out. Since the design was exploratory, TCR variables were selected using unadjusted p-values with no false-discovery rate correction. Of the top 100 tumor clones, a median of approximately 60 were detected in paired uninvolved adjacent lung; roughly 29 were also among that lung's top 100. Longer overall survival was associated with higher T cell density in blood, whereas shorter survival was associated with higher clonality in adjacent lung.

Sequencing used peripheral blood, obtained before any cancer treatment. Recombination connected TRBV10-3 to TRBJ2-5; D gene: possibly TRBD1, on 7 matching bases. The sequence was collected from a woman aged 40-69 years with stage I lung adenocarcinoma. The CDR3 reads as follows: CAISDGGTVGETQYF. The bases are TGTGCCATCAGTGATGGAGGGACAGTCGGGGAGACCCAGTACTTC.